This T cell receptor beta chain was sequenced during a study of shared clonotypes between healthy human individuals. Regarding the study as a whole: Among donors, clonotype sharing was expected to be affected by sequencing depth.

Looked up from germline, CDR1 is SQVTM and CDR2 is ANQGSEA. The CDR3 extends over 12 amino acids. J lost 8 bases, V lost 7 bases, and 7 bases had no gene match. The assay was run at deep level. The team ran DNA from unsorted PBMCs on ten immunoSEQ deep assay plates for sequencing. Produced via immunoSEQ multiplex PCR; TCRdb's table is partial and in-frame only. Of about 100,000 clones in the sample, roughly 45% were seen once. Donors included only healthy HIV-negative adults lacking recent acute infections or vaccinations. This clone was seen many times. Its target is not known. The clonotype comes from a woman in her thirties or forties in good health. Some clones in this sample may be carry-over from other donors' samples. J is TRBJ2-1 and V is TRBV29-1, with TRBD1 matching 8 bases. Source material: PBMCs. CDR3 loop: CSGLDRVDEQFF. For the CDR3, the DNA is TGCAGCGGGTTGGACAGGGTGGATGAGCAGTTCTTC.